Following are 9 T cell receptor beta chains from one sample sequenced in a study of graft-versus-host responses after intestinal transplantation. Clones were read by immunoSEQ multiplex PCR, and TCRdb kept only the in-frame ones, dropping some. The profile shows 77,000 or so clones, 80% to 95% of them singletons. The material was PBMCs, obtained 98 days after intestinal transplantation. The source is a human patient who received an intestinal transplant, so some T cells may come from the graft donor.

The chain has TRBV29-1 and TRBJ1-1; 7 bases are shared with TRBD1. CDR1 and CDR2 from the germline V gene are SQVTM and ANQGSEA. The CDR3 sequence is 17 residues long. With 7 bases clipped from V and 1 base from J, the junction kept 18 bases outside the gene matches. CDR3 bases: TGCAGCGCCCACCCTTACCGGAAAACAGGGGAGAACACTGAAGCTTTCTTT. This codes for CSAHPYRKTGENTEAFF.

This rearrangement joins TRBV6-5 to TRBJ2-7; 12 bases line up with TRBD1. Germline V gives CDR1 MNHEY, CDR2 SVGAGI. This CDR3 comprises 16 residues. Trimming cost V 7 bases and J 3 bases; bases outside gene matches: 10. The CDR3 DNA follows: TGTGCCAGCACTTATACCGGGACAGGGGGCTTCTACGAGCAGTACTTC. Encoded protein: CASTYTGTGGFYEQYF.

As concerns this clone: At one end, the junction sequence differs from germline, possibly due to a read error. The chain links TRBV28 to TRBJ1-2; D call uncertain. The CDR3 spans 14 residues. Germline assignment: CDR1 MDHEN and CDR2 SYDVKM. CDR3 in amino acids: CASSFSGNGYGHTF. CDR3 coding DNA: TGTGCCAGCAGTTTTTCGGGAAATGGGTATGGCCACACCTTC.

This clone occurred a few times. The chain carries TRBV13 and TRBJ2-1; 8 bases are shared with TRBD2. This CDR3 spans 16 amino acids. Germline V gene lookup returns CDR1 PRHDT and CDR2 FYEKMQ (reference sequence). V lost 5 bases and J lost 6; bases outside the gene matches: 12. The CDR3 sequence is CASSGGVGGAPNEQFF. The DNA of the CDR3 is TGTGCCAGCAGCGGGGGAGTCGGGGGGGCCCCCAATGAGCAGTTCTTC.

This clone was observed a handful of times. The rearrangement links TRBV2 to TRBJ1-1; D is unresolved. Germline CDR1 is SNHLY and CDR2 is FYNNEI. The CDR3 extends over 13 amino acids. V lost 0 bases to trimming and J lost 9 bases, with 11 bases between them. In nucleotides, the CDR3 is TGTGCCAGCAGTGAAGCGCTTGAGAATAAAGCTTTCTTT. This encodes CASSEALENKAFF.

This clone showed up just once. The chain combines TRBV2 with TRBJ2-4; TRBD1 is a possible D gene (5 bases). Trimming shortened V by 3 bases and J by 0 bases, and 15 bases separated the two germline ends. The CDR3 sequence is 17 residues long. Germline V gene sequence: CDR1 SNHLY, CDR2 FYNNEI. CDR3 protein: CASSDPDTHLAKNIQYF. For the CDR3, the DNA is TGTGCCAGCAGTGACCCGGACACCCACTTAGCCAAAAACATTCAGTACTTC. Based on the CDR3 plus reference TRBV2 and TRBJ2-4, the full variable domain is EPEVTQTPSHQVTQMGQEVILRCVPISNHLYFYWYRQILGQKVEFLVSFYNNEISEKSEIFDDQFSVERPDGSNFTLKIRSTKLEDSAMYFCASSDPDTHLAKNIQYFGAGTRLSVL.

Only a few counts were recorded for this clone. The chain is built from TRBV6-5 and TRBJ1-2; D uncertain. Germline lookup yields CDR1 MNHEY and CDR2 SVGAGI. V was clipped by 2 bases and J by 6 bases, with 16 bases between them. This CDR3 region has 15 residues. In nucleotides, the CDR3 is TGTGCCAGCAGTTACCGCCCGGGAGGTGGTGATGGCTACACCTTC. It yields the protein CASSYRPGGGDGYTF.

The chain couples TRBV4-1 to TRBJ2-7; D uncertain. CDR3 length: 15 amino acids. Germline V CDR1 and CDR2: MGHRA, YSYEKL. V lost 4 bases, J lost 1 base, and 14 bases lay in between. The CDR3 spells CASSPRQTLSYEQYF. The CDR3 DNA reads as TGCGCCAGCAGCCCGAGACAAACACTGTCCTACGAGCAGTACTTC.

The V and J genes are TRBV11-2 and TRBJ2-5, with unresolved D. The CDR3 is made up of 12 amino acids. The ends were cut back, 5 bases at V and 1 base at J, with 5 bases in the middle. Germline V gives CDR1 SGHAT, CDR2 FQNNGV. The CDR3 protein is CASSPSQETQYF. DNA of the CDR3: TGTGCCAGCAGCCCCAGCCAAGAGACCCAGTACTTC.